Below are 21 T cell receptor beta chains sequenced from a single sample in a study of siplizumab effects on memory and regulatory T cells. Generated by immunoSEQ multiplex PCR, the TCRdb table keeps only in-frame clones and is missing some. The top ten hold roughly 0.99% of the sample, which has about 56,000 clones, around 97% seen once. The sample comprised naive CD8+ T cells sorted from blood. The source is a human donor in good health.

This rearrangement joins TRBV7-8 to TRBJ2-3; no reliable D call. The CDR3 runs 13 residues. Between the trimmed V and J ends, which lost 5 bases and 8 bases, there was a span of 14 bases. CDR1 and CDR2 (germline): SGHVS, FQNEAQ. The CDR3 DNA follows: TGTGCCAGCAGCCCCGAGGCCCTGGGTACGCAGTATTTT. Amino acids: CASSPEALGTQYF.

V and J are TRBV6-5 and TRBJ2-1; D not resolved. Trimming removed 8 bases from V and 7 bases from J, with 9 bases in between. The CDR3 runs 11 residues. CDR1 MNHEY and CDR2 SVGAGI come from the germline V gene. CDR3 residues: CASLTLNEQFF. The DNA for the CDR3 is TGTGCCAGCCTGACCTTGAATGAGCAGTTCTTC.

This clone was counted a single time. CDR3 region: CASSLPDRGAYEQYF. For the CDR3, the DNA is TGTGCCAGCAGCTTACCCGATAGGGGCGCCTACGAGCAGTACTTC. The chain combines TRBV11-3 with TRBJ2-7, with a tentative D call TRBD1 (5 bases). The CDR3 has 15 amino acids. Germline lookup yields CDR1 SGHNT and CDR2 YENEEA. Trimming stripped 2 bases from V and 2 bases from J, with 13 bases between. Drawing the rest from reference TRBV11-3 and TRBJ2-7, the complete variable domain is EAGVVQSPRYKIIEKKQPVAFWCNPISGHNTLYWYLQNLGQGPELLIRYENEEAVDDSQLPKDRFSAERLKGVDSTLKIQPAELGDSAVYLCASSLPDRGAYEQYFGPGTRLTVT.

The chain recombines TRBV11-3 with TRBJ2-2, with D perhaps matching TRBD2 (5 bases). Trimming cost V 5 bases and J 1 base, with 14 bases left between them. Germline-derived CDR1 and CDR2 are SGHNT and YENEEA. This CDR3 comprises 16 residues. CDR3 region: CASSPYDGMNTGELFF. In nucleotides, the CDR3 is TGTGCCAGCAGCCCGTATGACGGGATGAACACCGGGGAGCTGTTTTTT.

This clone was recorded once. This rearrangement joins TRBV18 to TRBJ2-3; a possible D gene is TRBD2 (6 bases). Trimming stripped 0 bases from V and 3 bases from J, with 7 bases between. Germline lookup yields CDR1 KGHSH and CDR2 LQKENI. The CDR3 totals 14 residues. The CDR3 DNA follows: TGTGCCAGCTCACCACCGGGACTTACAGATACGCAGTATTTT. It codes for CASSPPGLTDTQYF.

The chain uses TRBV7-3 and TRBJ2-5; 8 bases align to TRBD2. The J call may not be correct, given that the DNA end is closer to TRBJ2-7. The CDR3 runs 18 residues. The V gene's germline CDR1 is SGHTA and CDR2 FQGTGA. The chain's CDR3 is CASSPTLAGFPVTYEQYF. The CDR3, as DNA: TGTGCCAGCAGCCCCACCCTAGCGGGCTTCCCAGTGACCTACGAGCAGTACTTC.

CDR3 sequence: CASSFESRPYEQYF. CDR3 sequence (DNA): TGTGCCAGCAGTTTTGAGTCCAGGCCCTACGAGCAGTACTTC. V usage is TRBV27 and J usage is TRBJ2-7; no clear D. The CDR3 extends over 14 amino acids. The germline CDR1 and CDR2 sequences are MNHEY and SMNVEV (reference sequence). Trimming stripped 3 bases from V and 2 bases from J, with 11 bases between.

This chain uses TRBV30 with TRBJ2-7; maybe TRBD2 (6 bases). Trimming removed 2 bases at V and 4 bases at J, with 9 bases between. The CDR3 consists of 12 residues. Germline V gene sequence: CDR1 GTSNPN, CDR2 SVGIG (reference sequence). The CDR3 sequence is CAWSYLAYEQYF. CDR3 coding DNA: TGTGCCTGGAGTTACCTAGCGTACGAGCAGTACTTC. The complete variable domain, with remaining parts taken from reference TRBV30 and TRBJ2-7, reads SQTIHQWPATLVQPVGSPLSLECTVEGTSNPNLYWYRQAAGRGLQLLFYSVGIGQISSEVPQNLSASRPQDRQFILSSKKLLLSDSGFYLCAWSYLAYEQYFGPGTRLTVT.

This chain links TRBV7-9 with TRBJ1-1; D is undetermined. This CDR3 has 12 amino acids. The V gene's germline CDR1 is SEHNR and CDR2 FQNEAQ (reference sequence). The ends were cut back, 6 bases at V and 5 bases at J, with 10 bases in the middle. The CDR3 DNA follows: TGTGCCAGCAGAGGCCTAGGGACTGAAGCTTTCTTT. It yields the protein CASRGLGTEAFF.

The chain carries TRBV9 and TRBJ2-7; D is unresolved. V was trimmed by 0 bases and J by 5 bases, leaving 15 bases between them. The CDR3 consists of 15 residues. Looked up from germline, CDR1 is SGDLS and CDR2 is YYNGEE. The CDR3, as DNA: TGTGCCAGCAGCGTAGAGGGTCGATGGAGTGACGAGCAGTACTTC. It encodes CASSVEGRWSDEQYF.

The sample holds one count of this clone. V gene TRBV6-5 combines with J gene TRBJ2-6, with no clear D. This CDR3 is built from 14 residues. The V and J ends lost 0 bases and 4 bases respectively, with 4 bases between them. Germline CDR1 MNHEY, CDR2 SVGAGI. CDR3 in DNA: TGTGCCAGCAGTTACTCGCTGGGGGCCAACGTCCTGACTTTC. It codes for CASSYSLGANVLTF.

This clone has only one observation. The chain links TRBV28 to TRBJ1-5; a possible D gene is TRBD1 (6 bases). The CDR3 has 15 amino acids. The germline CDR1 and CDR2 sequences are MDHEN and SYDVKM. The V and J ends lost 6 bases and 0 bases respectively, with 12 bases between them. In nucleotides, the CDR3 is TGTGCCAGCAGCTTGGACAGATATAGCAATCAGCCCCAGCATTTT. Translating gives CASSLDRYSNQPQHF.

The chain links TRBV7-2 to TRBJ2-7; D perhaps matches TRBD2 (5 bases). Germline CDR1 SGHTA, CDR2 FQGNSA. The CDR3 is 16 residues long. Trimming cost V 0 bases and J 0 bases, with 12 bases left between them. This CDR3 reads CASSLARGQSSYEQYF. The CDR3 DNA reads TGTGCCAGCAGCTTAGCCCGAGGGCAGAGCTCCTACGAGCAGTACTTC.

The CDR3 nucleotides read TGTGCCAGCAGCTCCGCCGGGACAGGTGGAGGTGACGATACGCAGTATTTT. Encoded protein: CASSSAGTGGGDDTQYF. The chain recombines TRBV5-5 with TRBJ2-3, with 8 nucleotides matching TRBD1. From germline, CDR1 is SGHKS and CDR2 YYEKEE (reference sequence). The CDR3 runs 17 residues. V lost 3 bases, J lost 6 bases, and 15 bases stayed unmatched.

The gene calls are TRBV7-9 and TRBJ2-3; 7 bases agree with TRBD2. Per germline, CDR1 SEHNR and CDR2 FQNEAQ (reference sequence). There are 15 residues in the CDR3. After removal of 6 bases from V and 0 bases from J, the junction contained 6 bases not matched to a gene. CDR3 DNA sequence: TGTGCCAGCAGAGAGCGGGGAACTAGCACAGATACGCAGTATTTT. It yields the protein CASRERGTSTDTQYF.

The V and J genes are TRBV14 and TRBJ2-7; no firm D call. V was cut by 4 bases and J by 3 bases, with 7 bases left in between. Germline CDR1 reads SGHDN; CDR2 reads FVKESK. CDR3 length equals 12 residues. In nucleotides, the CDR3 is TGTGCCAGCAGCCCGACGGGCTACGAGCAGTACTTC. It specifies CASSPTGYEQYF. Full variable domain (outside the CDR3, taken from reference TRBV14 and TRBJ2-7): EAGVTQFPSHSVIEKGQTVTLRCDPISGHDNLYWYRRVMGKEIKFLLHFVKESKQDESGMPNNRFLAERTGGTYSTLKVQPAELEDSGVYFCASSPTGYEQYFGPGTRLTVT.

The genes are TRBV12-5 and TRBJ1-1; D unclear. Germline V gene data show CDR1 as LGHNT and CDR2 as FRNRAP. The CDR3 length is 15 residues. V lost 2 bases, J lost 1 base, and 11 bases lay in between. This CDR3 reads CASGLSAIENTEAFF. DNA of the CDR3: TGTGCTAGTGGTTTGTCTGCCATAGAGAACACTGAAGCTTTCTTT.

The rearrangement joins TRBV27 to TRBJ2-1; the D is unclear. CDR3 length: 12 residues. V lost 11 bases to trimming and J lost 8 bases, with 16 bases between them. CDR1 is MNHEY, CDR2 SMNVEV, per germline (reference sequence). Here the CDR3 reads CAANSEGDEQFF. As DNA, the CDR3 is TGTGCCGCGAACTCAGAAGGAGATGAGCAGTTCTTC.

This clone was recorded a few times. J is TRBJ1-2 and V is TRBV7-9, with unresolved D. Germline values: CDR1 SEHNR, CDR2 FQNEAQ (reference sequence). Trimming removed 1 base from V and 6 bases from J, with 6 bases in between. This CDR3 contains 12 residues. CDR3 amino acids: CASSLGSDGYTF. CDR3 sequence (DNA): TGTGCCAGCAGCTTAGGCTCTGATGGCTACACCTTC.

The chain combines TRBV4-1 with TRBJ2-7; weak D call: TRBD2 (6 bases). The ends were cut back, 0 bases at V and 3 bases at J, with 18 bases in the middle. CDR1 is MGHRA and CDR2 is YSYEKL in the germline V gene. This CDR3 contains 17 residues. This chain's CDR3 is CASSQEKVGSGHYEQYF. The CDR3 DNA sequence: TGCGCCAGCAGCCAAGAAAAAGTTGGTAGCGGACACTACGAGCAGTACTTC.

The gene calls are TRBV2 and TRBJ2-1; 9 bases match TRBD2. Germline CDR1 reads SNHLY; CDR2 reads FYNNEI. This CDR3 comprises 15 residues. The J segment lost 7 bases and the V segment lost 2 bases, leaving 6 bases of the junction unmatched. The CDR3 protein is CASSEWVAGVNEQFF. DNA of the CDR3: TGTGCCAGCAGTGAATGGGTAGCGGGAGTGAATGAGCAGTTCTTC. The full variable domain, in which reference TRBV2 and TRBJ2-1 provide the parts outside the CDR3, is EPEVTQTPSHQVTQMGQEVILRCVPISNHLYFYWYRQILGQKVEFLVSFYNNEISEKSEIFDDQFSVERPDGSNFTLKIRSTKLEDSAMYFCASSEWVAGVNEQFFGPGTRLTVL.